The rows below give T cell receptor beta chains drawn from one sample of a study of cytomegalovirus exposure and HLA in healthy donors. Repertoires were generated with immunoSEQ multiplex PCR, while TCRdb's copy carries only in-frame clones and drops some. The sample records roughly 67,000 clones, roughly nine tenths being singletons. The sequencing input was PBMCs. The origin of the receptors is a young man in good health and CMV-seronegative. Each CDR3 is given with its conserved first and last residue.

V gene: TRBV5-4; J gene: TRBJ1-2; CDR3 protein: CASSFGHEVYTF
V gene: TRBV7-3; J gene: TRBJ2-2; CDR3 protein: CASERGLAGRAGTGELFF
V gene: TRBV2; J gene: TRBJ2-7; CDR3 protein: CASSQDRGPIDIYEQYF
V gene: TRBV2; J gene: TRBJ2-7; CDR3 protein: CASSPSGTGEYF
V gene: TRBV28; J gene: TRBJ1-2; CDR3 protein: CASIAGDTGYGYTF
V gene: TRBV25-1; J gene: TRBJ1-4; CDR3 protein: CASRSGTGFVKLFF
V gene: TRBV7-2; J gene: TRBJ2-3; CDR3 protein: CASSPRGASGGGTQYF
V gene: TRBV28; J gene: TRBJ2-1; CDR3 protein: CASTLVRGGEQFF
V gene: TRBV18; J gene: TRBJ2-1; CDR3 protein: CASSPSASGRANEQFF
V gene: TRBV29-1; J gene: TRBJ1-5; CDR3 protein: CSVGTDSNQPQHF
V gene: TRBV7-8; J gene: TRBJ2-1; CDR3 protein: CASSLYGQSSYNEQFF
V gene: TRBV21-1; J gene: TRBJ1-2; CDR3 protein: CASSKCLPGGYGYTF
V gene: TRBV28; J gene: TRBJ1-1; CDR3 protein: CASSTGTEAFF
V gene: TRBV11-2; J gene: TRBJ2-3; CDR3 protein: CASSLGGLADTQYF
V gene: TRBV7-2; J gene: TRBJ2-5; CDR3 protein: CASSLGGGGAGTQYF
V gene: TRBV2; J gene: TRBJ1-1; CDR3 protein: CARGGVYNTEAFF
V gene: TRBV5-1; J gene: TRBJ2-3; CDR3 protein: CASSFGGGTSTDTQYF
V gene: TRBV29-1; J gene: TRBJ1-1; CDR3 protein: CSVAGGDTEAFF
V gene: TRBV5-1; J gene: TRBJ2-3; CDR3 protein: CASSLEPSGTDTQYF
V gene: TRBV28; J gene: TRBJ1-5; CDR3 protein: CASSDGTYNQPQHF
V gene: TRBV7-3; J gene: TRBJ2-2; CDR3 protein: CASSPTVTGELFF
V gene: TRBV19; J gene: TRBJ1-1; CDR3 protein: CASNQGAGNTEAFF
V gene: TRBV11-2; J gene: TRBJ2-3; CDR3 protein: CASSIVQMRSTDTQYF
V gene: TRBV6-5; J gene: TRBJ2-1; CDR3 protein: CASSYLLSTYNEQFF
V gene: TRBV10-3; J gene: TRBJ2-3; CDR3 protein: CAISTRTSGRGSDTQYF
V gene: TRBV7-7; J gene: TRBJ1-4; CDR3 protein: CASIPGGQGHEKLFF
V gene: TRBV6-5; J gene: TRBJ1-1; CDR3 protein: CASSPDSVTFEAFF
V gene: TRBV12-5; J gene: TRBJ2-3; CDR3 protein: CASGLGQGSTDTQYF
V gene: TRBV7-2; J gene: TRBJ1-2; CDR3 protein: CASSLWEGANYGYTF
V gene: TRBV5-6; J gene: TRBJ1-2; CDR3 protein: CASSASGTPAGGYTF
V gene: TRBV18; J gene: TRBJ1-5; CDR3 protein: CASSSLAVEQPQHF
V gene: TRBV9; J gene: TRBJ1-2; CDR3 protein: CASPQGPLRYTF
V gene: TRBV28; J gene: TRBJ1-1; CDR3 protein: CASSLRTGLAFF
V gene: TRBV9; J gene: TRBJ2-5; CDR3 protein: CASSVELGSGNQETQYF
V gene: TRBV18; J gene: TRBJ1-1; CDR3 protein: CASSPPGDRVSEAFF
V gene: TRBV27; J gene: TRBJ1-1; CDR3 protein: CASATRRQVNTEAFF
V gene: TRBV18; J gene: TRBJ2-7; CDR3 protein: CASSTSTYEQYF
V gene: TRBV11-2; J gene: TRBJ2-7; CDR3 protein: CASSLSSPRVYEQYF
V gene: TRBV6-5; J gene: TRBJ2-1; CDR3 protein: CATTFGTSGKEQFF
V gene: TRBV4-3; J gene: TRBJ2-7; CDR3 protein: CASSQDQVAYEQYF
V gene: TRBV7-6; J gene: TRBJ2-7; CDR3 protein: CASSLDEGLTYEQYF
V gene: TRBV5-4; J gene: TRBJ2-4; CDR3 protein: CASSFWTAAKNIQYF
V gene: TRBV10-3; J gene: TRBJ2-1; CDR3 protein: CAIRDGTGEHNEQFF
V gene: TRBV5-6; J gene: TRBJ2-7; CDR3 protein: CASSLLQGPEQYF
V gene: TRBV9; J gene: TRBJ1-5; CDR3 protein: CASSVAGQFNQPQHF
V gene: TRBV2; J gene: TRBJ1-2; CDR3 protein: CARRRQGSDDGYTF
V gene: TRBV7-2; J gene: TRBJ1-3; CDR3 protein: CASSRDINTIYF
V gene: TRBV28; J gene: TRBJ2-7; CDR3 protein: CASSPGTGFHEQYF
V gene: TRBV27; J gene: TRBJ2-5; CDR3 protein: CASSPARLADSQRETQYF
V gene: TRBV13; J gene: TRBJ2-7; CDR3 protein: CASSSRRSSYEQYF
V gene: TRBV5-1; J gene: TRBJ1-4; CDR3 protein: CASSSTGEHEKLFF
V gene: TRBV28; J gene: TRBJ1-5; CDR3 protein: CASTEGTVAQPQHF
V gene: TRBV6-4; J gene: TRBJ2-1; CDR3 protein: CASSDSSGSYNEQFF
V gene: TRBV9; J gene: TRBJ2-7; CDR3 protein: CASSPAVGATPYEQYF